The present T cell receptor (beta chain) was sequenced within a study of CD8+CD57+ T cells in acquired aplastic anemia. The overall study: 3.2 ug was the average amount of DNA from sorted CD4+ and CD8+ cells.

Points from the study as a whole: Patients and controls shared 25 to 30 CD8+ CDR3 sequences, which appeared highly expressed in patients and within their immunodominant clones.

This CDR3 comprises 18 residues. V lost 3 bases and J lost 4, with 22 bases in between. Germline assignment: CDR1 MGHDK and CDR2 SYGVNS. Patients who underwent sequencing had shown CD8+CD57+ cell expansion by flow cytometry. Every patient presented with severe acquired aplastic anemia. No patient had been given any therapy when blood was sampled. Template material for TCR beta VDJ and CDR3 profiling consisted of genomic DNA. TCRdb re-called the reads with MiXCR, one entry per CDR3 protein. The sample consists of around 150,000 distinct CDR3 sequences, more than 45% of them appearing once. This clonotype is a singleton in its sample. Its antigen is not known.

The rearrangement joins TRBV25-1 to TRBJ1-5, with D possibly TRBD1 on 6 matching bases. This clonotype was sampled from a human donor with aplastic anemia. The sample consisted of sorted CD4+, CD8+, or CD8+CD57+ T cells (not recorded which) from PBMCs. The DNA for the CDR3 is TGTGCCAGCAGTGATTGGATCAGTTGGGGACATCAGAATCAGCCCCAGCATTTT. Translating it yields CASSDWISWGHQNQPQHF.